This T cell receptor (beta chain) was found in a study of T cell responses to AZD1222 COVID-19 vaccine. General study results and limits: The donors showed a predominance of white British ancestry and of females, with possible underestimation of clonal diversity.

Germline values: CDR1 KGHDR, CDR2 SFDVKD. The V gene lost 3 bases and the J gene lost 4 bases, with 8 bases spanning the gap. The CDR3 contains 13 residues. Pooling was applied to second doses at about 4 or about 12 weeks. Method: immunoSEQ multiplex PCR; TCRdb's copy keeps in-frame clones and lacks some. The sample consists of about 88,000 clones, approximately 90% of them appearing once. Concerning this clone itself: Its specificity is not known.

The sample here was peripheral blood, taken 28 days after the second AZD1222 dose. This clonotype was obtained from an adult who received the AZD1222 COVID-19 vaccine. The rearrangement uses TRBV24-1 and TRBJ2-5; D may be TRBD1 (5 bases). CDR3 amino acids: CATSDGALETQYF. DNA for the CDR3: TGTGCCACCAGTGATGGGGCCTTAGAGACCCAGTACTTC.